The 9 T cell receptor beta chains below come from one sample, sequenced in a study of regulatory T cells in long-lasting Graves disease. Time point here: persistent/refractory GD, antithyroid drugs over 5 years with positive TRAb. Scientists built the TCR library using RNA that was extracted from PBMCs. Sequencing libraries for TCR beta were prepared with iRepertoire HTBI primers and Arm-PCR of CDR3 regions. TCRdb recomputed calls from the multiplex PCR reads with MiXCR, one row per CDR3 protein. The sample yields approximately 690,000 distinct CDR3 sequences, 25% to 35% seen once. Sequences were derived from peripheral blood mononuclear cells (PBMCs), sampled when the disease was refractory, from a patient treated with antithyroid drugs. The receptors were gathered from a female donor with Graves disease.

The sample holds a few counts of this clonotype. V gene TRBV3-1 combines with J gene TRBJ1-1; D is unclear. With 5 bases removed from V and 0 bases from J, the gap between germline ends came to 13 bases. The CDR3 sequence is 15 residues long. The germline gives CDR1 LGHDT, CDR2 YNNKEL (reference sequence). This CDR3 reads CASSGGSAVNTEAFF. In DNA form, the CDR3 reads TGTGCCAGCAGCGGCGGGTCGGCGGTGAACACTGAAGCTTTCTTT. Variable domain in full (rest from reference TRBV3-1 and TRBJ1-1): DTAVSQTPKYLVTQMGNDKSIKCEQNLGHDTMYWYKQDSKKFLKIMFSYNNKELIINETVPNRFSPKSPDKAHLNLHINSLELGDSAVYFCASSGGSAVNTEAFFGQGTRLTVV.

This clonotype has only a few counts. The chain links TRBV11-2 to TRBJ2-7; tentative D call: TRBD2 (5 bases). The CDR3 runs to 13 residues. V was cut by 3 bases and J by 4 bases, with 10 bases left in between. Germline V gene lookup returns CDR1 SGHAT and CDR2 FQNNGV. The CDR3 spells CASSFTSTYEQYF. DNA of the CDR3: TGTGCCAGCAGCTTCACTAGTACGTACGAGCAGTACTTC. Full variable domain (missing parts from reference TRBV11-2 and TRBJ2-7): EAGVAQSPRYKIIEKRQSVAFWCNPISGHATLYWYQQILGQGPKLLIQFQNNGVVDDSQLPKDRFSAERLKGVDSTLKIQPAKLEDSAVYLCASSFTSTYEQYFGPGTRLTVT.

The chain couples TRBV7-9 to TRBJ2-7, with 11 bases fitting TRBD2. CDR1 SEHNR and CDR2 FQNEAQ come from the germline V gene (reference sequence). The CDR3 is 15 amino acids. V trimming: 4 bases; J trimming: 5 bases; junction bases outside the gene matches: 7. The CDR3 DNA sequence: TGTGCCAGCAGCTCAACTAGCGGGAGAAAGAACGAGCAGTACTTC. It specifies CASSSTSGRKNEQYF.

This clonotype was counted between two and nine times. The V gene is TRBV10-3, the J gene TRBJ1-1; TRBD1 might be the D (5 bases). This CDR3 region has 15 residues. Looked up from germline, CDR1 is ENHRY and CDR2 is SYGVKD. Trimming stripped 0 bases from V and 4 bases from J, with 12 bases between. CDR3 sequence: CAISESAGTGTEAFF. DNA for the CDR3: TGTGCCATCAGTGAGTCGGCAGGGACGGGCACTGAAGCTTTCTTT.

The chain joins TRBV10-1 to TRBJ2-3, with 8 bases lining up with TRBD2. The CDR3 consists of 16 residues. Trimming at V came to 3 bases and at J to 3 bases, leaving 8 bases not matched to a gene. Germline V gene lookup returns CDR1 WNHNN and CDR2 SYGVQD (reference sequence). CDR3 amino acids: CASSDRAGAFTDTQYF. The CDR3, as DNA: TGCGCCAGCAGTGATCGAGCGGGAGCCTTTACAGATACGCAGTATTTT.

V gene TRBV6-1 combines with J gene TRBJ1-1; D is perhaps TRBD1 (5 bases). Trimming removed 5 bases from V and 2 bases from J, with 12 bases in between. CDR1 is MNHNS and CDR2 is SASEGT in the germline V gene. This CDR3 is 14 amino acids long. This chain's CDR3 is CASSKGRFNTEAFF. CDR3 coding DNA: TGTGCCAGCAGTAAGGGACGCTTTAACACTGAAGCTTTCTTT.

This sequence joins TRBV7-9 and TRBJ1-1; D remains unclear. Trimming removed 2 bases from V and 0 bases from J, with 10 bases in between. CDR3 size: 15 residues. Germline V gives CDR1 SEHNR, CDR2 FQNEAQ (reference sequence). Written as DNA, the CDR3 is TGTGCCAGCAGCTTACCCCTGCGAGTGAACACTGAAGCTTTCTTT. Translation gives CASSLPLRVNTEAFF.

As to this clonotype: This may come from a read error, since a much larger clone is one base off. The chain carries TRBV28 and TRBJ1-2; TRBD1 matches 9 bases. Germline values: CDR1 MDHEN, CDR2 SYDVKM. Trimming took 8 bases from V and 6 from J; bases not matched to a gene: 4. This CDR3 spans 12 amino acids. CDR3 bases: TGTGCCAGCCCTACAGGGGGCGATGGCTACACCTTC. This sequence encodes CASPTGGDGYTF.

This clonotype was counted at least ten times. This chain uses TRBV12-3 or TRBV12-4 with TRBJ2-5; tentative D call: TRBD1 (6 bases). The ends were cut back, 6 bases at V and 5 bases at J, with 13 bases in the middle. The CDR3 totals 13 residues. For the CDR3, the DNA is TGTGCCAGCAGGCTCCAGGGGATCGAGACCCAGTACTTC. The encoded protein is CASRLQGIETQYF.